The TCR beta chain described here comes from a study of spatial heterogeneity in lung cancer. General study points: Detection of ubiquitous tumor TCRs in blood was higher at resection than follow-up.

This clonotype was counted ten times or more. The antigen remains unidentified. MiXCR was run by TCRdb on the 5' RACE reads, yielding one entry per CDR3 protein. This table has about 45,000 distinct CDR3 sequences, approximately 15% appearing once. Described time point: sample taken at primary tumor resection. Frozen PBMC, nontumor lung or tumor provided whole RNA, which was sequenced unsorted. Donation came from 70 or so patients with untreated early-stage non-small cell lung cancer. The CDR3 covers 17 residues. The germline V gene has CDR1 SGHDT and CDR2 YYEEEE. Trimming took off 3 bases at V and 4 bases at J, with 20 bases between the two ends.

The TCR originated in a male donor with early-stage non-small cell lung cancer. The rearrangement joins TRBV5-6 to TRBJ2-4, with TRBD1 as a possible D gene (6 bases). The input for sequencing was PBMCs, taken at surgery. The CDR3 DNA reads as TGTGCCAGCAGCTCGGACACAGGGAGTTGGGGTAAAAACATTCAGTACTTC. Protein: CASSSDTGSWGKNIQYF.